This is a list of T cell receptor beta chains from one sample in a study of response to subunit inactivated influenza vaccine. TCRdb used MiXCR to reprocess the RT-PCR reads, holding one entry per CDR3 protein. The top ten clones hold roughly 10% of a sample with under 750,000 distinct CDR3 sequences, roughly 12% of them seen once. The specimen comprised PBMCs from blood, sampled on the day of vaccination. The origin of the receptors is a middle-aged man who received an inactivated influenza vaccine. CDR3s include the opening cysteine and the closing phenylalanine or tryptophan. The order of the fields is V gene, D gene, clone size, J gene, CDR3 DNA, CDR3 protein. D genes are given only for firm matches. Clone size, where shown, is once, few, many, or a class for clones that have expanded.

>TRBV20-1|.|.|TRBJ1-5
TGCAGTGCCCTTAGACAGGCCGATAGCAATCAGCCCCAGCATTTT
CSALRQADSNQPQHF
>TRBV4-2|.|.|TRBJ2-5
TGTGCCAGCAGCCAATATGGGAGCGGGGAGACCCAGTACTTC
CASSQYGSGETQYF
>TRBV6-5|.|.|TRBJ1-1
TGTGCCAGCAGTTACTCGGAGCGTTCGAGGACTGAAGCTTTCTTT
CASSYSERSRTEAFF
>TRBV12-3/TRBV12-4|TRBD1|many|TRBJ2-1
TGTGCCAGCAGTTTATTGAGAGGGGGCGCCTACAATGAGCAGTTCTTC
CASSLLRGGAYNEQFF
>TRBV12-3/TRBV12-4|.|few|TRBJ2-4
TGTGCCAGCAGTCCCTCCTTGGGGGTACGGGCCAAAAACATTCAGTACTTC
CASSPSLGVRAKNIQYF
>TRBV20-1|TRBD2|few|TRBJ2-3
TGCAGTGTTGAGCGGGGGGACACTTTCTTCACAGATACGCAGTATTTT
CSVERGDTFFTDTQYF
>TRBV7-6|TRBD2|many|TRBJ2-1
TGTGCCAGCAGCCCGGGACTAGCGGGGAACATATACAATGAGCAGTTCTTC
CASSPGLAGNIYNEQFF
>TRBV6-1|.|.|TRBJ2-1
TGTGCCAGCAGTAAGACGGACGGGTACAATGAGCAGTTCTTC
CASSKTDGYNEQFF
>TRBV19|.|.|TRBJ2-1
TGTGCCAGTAGTAGGGGCACAACCTCCTACAATGAGCAGTTCTTC
CASSRGTTSYNEQFF
>TRBV5-1|TRBD1|.|TRBJ2-7
TGCGCCAGCGGCAAGGGGGCGTCTTACGAGCAGTACTTC
CASGKGASYEQYF
>TRBV27|.|few|TRBJ2-3
TGTGCCAGCAGTCCTCCGCGACCTCAGTGGCGATATACGCAGTATTTT
CASSPPRPQWRYTQYF
>TRBV12-3/TRBV12-4|TRBD1|many|TRBJ2-1
TGTGCCAGCAGGACACGGACAGGGGAAACCTACAATGAGCAGTTCTTC
CASRTRTGETYNEQFF
>TRBV5-6|TRBD1|many|TRBJ1-4
TGTGCCAGCAGCAGAGGGACAGCAACTAATGAAAAACTGTTTTTT
CASSRGTATNEKLFF
>TRBV12-3/TRBV12-4|TRBD2|many|TRBJ2-1
TGTGCCAGCAGCCCTAGCGGGAGGGGCTCCTACAATGAGCAGTTCTTC
CASSPSGRGSYNEQFF
>TRBV6-1|.|many|TRBJ1-5
TGTGCCAGCAGTGAGCGGGCCACAAATCAGCCCCAGCATTTT
CASSERATNQPQHF
>TRBV4-3|.|.|TRBJ1-2
TGCGCCAGCAGCCAAGATTCGGGGGGGGGCGGCTACACCTTC
CASSQDSGGGGYTF
>TRBV7-8|.|.|TRBJ2-2
TGTGCCAGCAGTCGTACAAGTAACCCGAACACCGGGGAGCTGTTTTTT
CASSRTSNPNTGELFF
>TRBV5-1|.|.|TRBJ1-4
TGCGCCAGCAGCCCCCTAGCCGGAACTAATGAAAAACTGTTTTTT
CASSPLAGTNEKLFF
>TRBV7-2|TRBD2|few|TRBJ2-3
TGTGCCAGCAGCCCCAGGGCCCCGGGACTAGCAGCAGATACGCAGTATTTT
CASSPRAPGLAADTQYF
>TRBV7-8|.|.|TRBJ2-2
TGTGCCAGCCGGGTGACAGGGAACACCGGGGAGCTGTTTTTT
CASRVTGNTGELFF
>TRBV7-9|.|.|TRBJ2-1
TGTGCCAGCAGCTTAGGACAGACGTTTAGCAATGAGCAGTTCTTC
CASSLGQTFSNEQFF
>TRBV12-3/TRBV12-4|.|many|TRBJ1-3
TGTGCCAGCAGTTTCGGAGCCAGTCCTGGAAACACCATATATTTT
CASSFGASPGNTIYF
>TRBV28|.|many|TRBJ2-7
TGTGCCAGCAGTTTACTACAGGGCTACGAGCAGTACTTC
CASSLLQGYEQYF
>TRBV7-2|.|few|TRBJ1-5
TGTGCCAGCAGCTTAGACGGCTCACGGAGCAATCAGCCCCAGCATTTT
CASSLDGSRSNQPQHF
>TRBV20-1|.|.|TRBJ2-1
TGCAGTGCTAGAGATTTGGAGGTGGCTGCTTTTGACAATGAGCAGTTCTTC
CSARDLEVAAFDNEQFF
>TRBV20-1|TRBD1|few|TRBJ2-1
TGCAGTGCCCCGGGACAGGGCAATGAGCAGTTCTTC
CSAPGQGNEQFF
>TRBV4-1|TRBD2|.|TRBJ2-1
TGCGCCAGCAGCCAAGATTTGGGGGGGACTACCCTATCCTACAATGAGCAGTTCTTC
CASSQDLGGTTLSYNEQFF
>TRBV4-3|.|few|TRBJ2-3
TGCGCCAGCAGCCAACTCCTGCAGGGGGGAGGCACAGATACGCAGTATTTT
CASSQLLQGGGTDTQYF
>TRBV10-3|TRBD1|many|TRBJ2-1
TGTGCCATCAGTGGGGACAGGGAGATTAGCAATGAGCAGTTCTTC
CAISGDREISNEQFF
>TRBV6-2/TRBV6-3|.|many|TRBJ2-1
TGTGCCACCCTATTTTCCGGGGGAGTCGCCTACAATGAGCAGTTCTTC
CATLFSGGVAYNEQFF
>TRBV29-1|.|few|TRBJ2-1
TGCAGCGCCCTTGGGAGGAAGAATGAGCAGTTCTTC
CSALGRKNEQFF
>TRBV6-5|.|few|TRBJ2-4
TGTGCCAGCAGTTACGCGGCAGGTGGGGCCAAAAACATTCAGTACTTC
CASSYAAGGAKNIQYF
>TRBV12-3/TRBV12-4|TRBD2|.|TRBJ2-1
TGTGCCAGCAGGGTCTTTAGCGGGGGGTCTGAGCAGTTCTTC
CASRVFSGGSEQFF
>TRBV10-3|TRBD2|.|TRBJ2-1
TGTGCCATCAGTGAGTCGAGGGCGGGAGAGGGTGAGCAGTTCTTC
CAISESRAGEGEQFF
>TRBV6-2/TRBV6-3|.|.|TRBJ2-3
TGTGCCAGCAGTTACCTGGCCAGGGGGACTAGCACAGATACGCAGTATTTT
CASSYLARGTSTDTQYF
>TRBV3-1|.|.|TRBJ2-3
TGTGCCAGCAGCCCGTCTGGGACTGGCACAGATACGCAGTATTTT
CASSPSGTGTDTQYF
>TRBV20-1|TRBD2|few|TRBJ2-2
TGCAGTGCTGGAATGGGACTAGCGGACACCGGGGAGCTGTTTTTT
CSAGMGLADTGELFF
>TRBV23-1|.|.|TRBJ2-6
TGCGCCAGCAGTCCTGGGTTGGAACTGATTAGGGCCAACGTCCTGACTTTC
CASSPGLELIRANVLTF
>TRBV11-2|TRBD2|.|TRBJ2-1
TGTGCCAGCAGCTTAGTTAGCGGGTCTCGCCTGGGCTCCTACAATGAGCAGTTCTTC
CASSLVSGSRLGSYNEQFF
>TRBV28|.|many|TRBJ2-3
TGTGCCAGCAGTTCTGCCCCCAGGGGAAATACGCAGTATTTT
CASSSAPRGNTQYF
>TRBV5-1|TRBD1|few|TRBJ1-1
TGCGCCAGCAGCAAAACAGGGGCCCCCGGGGAGTTTAAAGCTTTCTTT
CASSKTGAPGEFKAFF
>TRBV27|.|few|TRBJ2-7
TGTGCCAGCAGGGGAATTAGAGGGCACCACGAGCAGTACTTC
CASRGIRGHHEQYF
>TRBV29-1|.|many|TRBJ2-7
TGCAGCGTTCGGGGTGACAGTAGGTCCTACGAGCAGTATTTC
CSVRGDSRSYEQYF
>TRBV11-2|TRBD2|.|TRBJ2-4
TGTGCCAGCAGCTGGCTTCCGACTAGCGGGGGAACGAAAGCCAAAAACATTCAGTACTTC
CASSWLPTSGGTKAKNIQYF
>TRBV7-2|.|.|TRBJ1-5
TGTGCCAGCAGCTTATTCGTCGGTCAGCCCCAGCATTTT
CASSLFVGQPQHF
>TRBV5-1|TRBD1|few|TRBJ2-1
TGCGCCAGCAGCTGGGGGACAGGGGTTGTTGAGCAGTTCTTC
CASSWGTGVVEQFF
>TRBV29-1|.|once|TRBJ1-2
TGCAGCGTTGGAGGTACCCAGGGAATGGGCGGCTACACCTTC
CSVGGTQGMGGYTF
>TRBV18|.|.|TRBJ1-1
TGTGCCAGCTCACCCCGGACAAGCACTGAAGCTTTCTTT
CASSPRTSTEAFF
>TRBV29-1|TRBD2|.|TRBJ2-7
TGCAGCGCGGACTCCGGGACTACCGCCTCCGAGCAGTACTTC
CSADSGTTASEQYF
>TRBV5-1|.|few|TRBJ2-5
TGCGCCAGCAGCTCCGGGACGGGCGCAGAGACCCAGTACTTC
CASSSGTGAETQYF
>TRBV20-1|.|few|TRBJ1-5
TGCAGTGCTAGAGATTTCGGACGAGCGCGCAATCAGCCCCAGCATTTT
CSARDFGRARNQPQHF
>TRBV5-6|TRBD2|many|TRBJ2-4
TGTGCCAGCAGCTTCCCGTCTAGCGGGAGAAGGGGACTCGCCAAAAACATTCAGTACTTC
CASSFPSSGRRGLAKNIQYF
>TRBV29-1|TRBD1|.|TRBJ2-7
TGCAGCGTTGAAGTCGGGGACAGGGGTTGGTACGAGCAGTACTTC
CSVEVGDRGWYEQYF
>TRBV5-1|.|few|TRBJ1-6
TGCGCCAGCGGACGAGACACCGCCGCTCATTCACCCCTCCACTTT
CASGRDTAAHSPLHF
>TRBV5-1|.|many|TRBJ2-1
TGCGCCAGCAGCGGTACAGCTATGAGCTCCTACAATGAGCAGTTCTTC
CASSGTAMSSYNEQFF
>TRBV19|.|.|TRBJ2-7
TGTGCCAGTAAATCAGCAAACCAAGCCTACGAGCAGTACTTC
CASKSANQAYEQYF
>TRBV29-1|TRBD2|.|TRBJ2-3
TGCAGCGTTGAAGAAAGGGGACTAGCGACGAATACGCAGTATTTT
CSVEERGLATNTQYF
>TRBV18|TRBD1|.|TRBJ1-2
TGTGCCAGCTCCTACGCGGACAGGCCCTATGGCTACACCTTC
CASSYADRPYGYTF
>TRBV15|.|.|TRBJ2-1
TGTGCCACCAGCAGAGGTGGTGAGCAGTTCTTC
CATSRGGEQFF
>TRBV5-1|.|many|TRBJ1-6
TGCGCCAGCAGCCTCCGGGTCACAGATAATTCACCCCTCCACTTT
CASSLRVTDNSPLHF